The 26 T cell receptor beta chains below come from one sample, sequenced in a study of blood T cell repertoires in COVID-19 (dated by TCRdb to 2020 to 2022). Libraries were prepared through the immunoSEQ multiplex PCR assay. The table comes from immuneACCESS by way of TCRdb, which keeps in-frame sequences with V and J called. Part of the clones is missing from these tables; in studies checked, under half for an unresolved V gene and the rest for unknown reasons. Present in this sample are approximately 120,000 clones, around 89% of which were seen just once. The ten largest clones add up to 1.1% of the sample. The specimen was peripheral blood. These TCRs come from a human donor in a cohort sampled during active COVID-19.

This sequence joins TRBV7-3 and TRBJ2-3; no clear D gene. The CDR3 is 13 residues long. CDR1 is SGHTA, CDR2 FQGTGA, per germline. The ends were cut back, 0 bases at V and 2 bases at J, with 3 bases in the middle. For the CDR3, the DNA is TGTGCCAGCAGCTTAACTTACACAGATACGCAGTATTTT. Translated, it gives CASSLTYTDTQYF.

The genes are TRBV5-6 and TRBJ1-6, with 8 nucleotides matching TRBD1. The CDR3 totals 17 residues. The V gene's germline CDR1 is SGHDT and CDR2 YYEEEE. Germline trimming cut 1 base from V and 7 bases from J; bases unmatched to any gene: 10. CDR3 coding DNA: TGTGCCAGCAGCTTGTTCGTGGGCGGACAGGGAAATTCACCCCTCCACTTT. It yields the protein CASSLFVGGQGNSPLHF. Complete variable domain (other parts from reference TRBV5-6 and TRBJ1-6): DAGVTQSPTHLIKTRGQQVTLRCSPKSGHDTVSWYQQALGQGPQFIFQYYEEEERQRGNFPDRFSGHQFPNYSSELNVNALLLGDSALYLCASSLFVGGQGNSPLHFGNGTRLTVT.

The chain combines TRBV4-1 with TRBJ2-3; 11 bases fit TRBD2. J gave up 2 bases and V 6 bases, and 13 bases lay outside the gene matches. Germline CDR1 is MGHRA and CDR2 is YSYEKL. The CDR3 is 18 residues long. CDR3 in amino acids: CASRMLAGGFFNTDTQYF. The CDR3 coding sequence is TGCGCCAGCAGGATGCTAGCGGGGGGTTTTTTTAACACAGATACGCAGTATTTT.

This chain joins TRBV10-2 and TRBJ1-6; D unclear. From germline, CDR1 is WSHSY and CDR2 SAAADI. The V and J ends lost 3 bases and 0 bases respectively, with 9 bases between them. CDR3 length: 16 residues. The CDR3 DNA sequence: TGCGCCAGCAGTGATTTAGGGAGCTCCTATAATTCACCCCTCCACTTT. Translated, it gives CASSDLGSSYNSPLHF.

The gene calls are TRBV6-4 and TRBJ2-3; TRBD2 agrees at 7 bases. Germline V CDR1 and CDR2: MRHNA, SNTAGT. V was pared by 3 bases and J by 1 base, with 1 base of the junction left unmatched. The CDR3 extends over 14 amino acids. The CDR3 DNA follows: TGTGCCAGCAGTGATGGGGGGGGCACAGATACGCAGTATTTT. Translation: CASSDGGGTDTQYF.

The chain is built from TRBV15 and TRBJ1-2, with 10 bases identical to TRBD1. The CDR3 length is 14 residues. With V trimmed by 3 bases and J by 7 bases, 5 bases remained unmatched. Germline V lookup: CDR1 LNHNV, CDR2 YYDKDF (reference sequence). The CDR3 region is CATSRARQGAGYTF. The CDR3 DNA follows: TGTGCCACCAGCAGGGCCCGACAGGGGGCTGGCTACACCTTC. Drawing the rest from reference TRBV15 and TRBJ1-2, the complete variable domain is DAMVIQNPRYQVTQFGKPVTLSCSQTLNHNVMYWYQQKSSQAPKLLFHYYDKDFNNEADTPDNFQSRRPNTSFCFLDIRSPGLGDTAMYLCATSRARQGAGYTFGSGTRLTVV.

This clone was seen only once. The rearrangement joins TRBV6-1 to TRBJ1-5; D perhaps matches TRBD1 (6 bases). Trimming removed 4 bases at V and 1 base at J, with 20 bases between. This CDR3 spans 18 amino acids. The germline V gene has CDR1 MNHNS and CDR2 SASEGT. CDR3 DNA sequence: TGTGCCAGCAGTGGGCGCCCCACGACAGGTCTGAGCAATCAGCCCCAGCATTTT. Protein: CASSGRPTTGLSNQPQHF.

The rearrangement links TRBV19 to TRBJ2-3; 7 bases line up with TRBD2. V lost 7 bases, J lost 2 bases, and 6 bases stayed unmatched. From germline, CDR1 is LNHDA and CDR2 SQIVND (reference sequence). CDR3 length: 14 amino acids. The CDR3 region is CASMGGVLTDTQYF. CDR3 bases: TGTGCCAGTATGGGAGGGGTCCTCACAGATACGCAGTATTTT.

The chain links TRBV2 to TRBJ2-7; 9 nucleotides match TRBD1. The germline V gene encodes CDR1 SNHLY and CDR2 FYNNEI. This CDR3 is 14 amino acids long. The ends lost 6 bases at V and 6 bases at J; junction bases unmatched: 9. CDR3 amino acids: CASRIGTGKAEQYF. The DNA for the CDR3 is TGTGCCAGCAGAATCGGGACAGGGAAAGCCGAGCAGTACTTC.

Here the CDR3 DNA reads TGTGCCAGCAGCCCCCGACTAGCGGGGTACAATGAGCAGTTCTTC. Protein: CASSPRLAGYNEQFF. The chain combines TRBV7-3 with TRBJ2-1; 11 nucleotides agree with TRBD2. CDR1 SGHTA and CDR2 FQGTGA come from the germline V gene. V dropped 5 bases and J dropped 4; count of bases not matched to a gene: 4. The CDR3 sequence is 15 residues long.

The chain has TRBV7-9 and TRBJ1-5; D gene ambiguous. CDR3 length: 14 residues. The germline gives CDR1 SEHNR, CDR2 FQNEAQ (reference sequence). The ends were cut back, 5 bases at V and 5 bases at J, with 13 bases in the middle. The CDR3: CASSPGGRDQPQHF. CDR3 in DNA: TGTGCCAGCAGCCCTGGCGGGCGGGATCAGCCCCAGCATTTT.

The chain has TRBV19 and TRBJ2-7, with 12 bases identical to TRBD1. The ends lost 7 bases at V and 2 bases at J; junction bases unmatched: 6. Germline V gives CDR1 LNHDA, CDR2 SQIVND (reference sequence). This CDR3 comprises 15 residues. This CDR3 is CASNPGQGAAYEQYF. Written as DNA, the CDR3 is TGTGCCAGTAACCCGGGACAGGGGGCGGCCTACGAGCAGTACTTC.

CDR3 loop: CASSAGPGQGGYGYTF. The CDR3 bases are TGTGCCAGCTCCGCTGGCCCGGGACAGGGAGGCTATGGCTACACCTTC. V gene TRBV18 combines with J gene TRBJ1-2, with TRBD1 identical over 9 bases. Looked up from germline, CDR1 is KGHSH and CDR2 is LQKENI. The V segment lost 6 bases and the J segment 4 bases; nucleotides outside the gene matches: 12. The CDR3 spans 16 residues.

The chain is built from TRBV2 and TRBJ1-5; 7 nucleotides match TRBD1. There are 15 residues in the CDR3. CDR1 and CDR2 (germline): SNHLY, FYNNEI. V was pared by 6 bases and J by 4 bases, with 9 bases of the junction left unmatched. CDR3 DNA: TGTGCCAGCAGCCCTCAGACAGGGCAGAATCAGCCCCAGCATTTT. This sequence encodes CASSPQTGQNQPQHF.

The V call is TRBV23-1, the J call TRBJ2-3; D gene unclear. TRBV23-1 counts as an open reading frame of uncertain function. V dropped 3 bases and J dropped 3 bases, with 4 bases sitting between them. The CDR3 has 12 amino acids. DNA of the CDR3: TGCGCCAGCAGTCACCTGACAGATACGCAGTATTTT. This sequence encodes CASSHLTDTQYF.

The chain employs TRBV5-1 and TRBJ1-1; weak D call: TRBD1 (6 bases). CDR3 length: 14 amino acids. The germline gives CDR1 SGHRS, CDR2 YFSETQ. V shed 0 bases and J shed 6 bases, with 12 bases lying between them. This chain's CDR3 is CASSLEGVVAEAFF. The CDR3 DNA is TGCGCCAGCAGCTTGGAGGGGGTGGTCGCTGAAGCTTTCTTT. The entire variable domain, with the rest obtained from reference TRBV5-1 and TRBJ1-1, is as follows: KAGVTQTPRYLIKTRGQQVTLSCSPISGHRSVSWYQQTPGQGLQFLFEYFSETQRNKGNFPGRFSGRQFSNSRSEMNVSTLELGDSALYLCASSLEGVVAEAFFGQGTRLTVV.

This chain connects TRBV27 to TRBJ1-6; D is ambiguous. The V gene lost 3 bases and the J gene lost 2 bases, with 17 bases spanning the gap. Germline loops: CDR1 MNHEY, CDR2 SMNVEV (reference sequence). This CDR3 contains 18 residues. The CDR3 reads CASSLAPPSSTYNSPLHF. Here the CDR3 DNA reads TGTGCCAGCAGTTTGGCCCCCCCTAGCTCAACCTATAATTCACCCCTCCACTTT.

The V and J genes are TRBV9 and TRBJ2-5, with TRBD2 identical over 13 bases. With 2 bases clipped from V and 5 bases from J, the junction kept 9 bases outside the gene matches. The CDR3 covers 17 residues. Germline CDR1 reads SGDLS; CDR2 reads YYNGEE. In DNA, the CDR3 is TGTGCCAGCAGCGTCGAGCCGGGACTAGCGGGACGGGAGACCCAGTACTTC. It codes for CASSVEPGLAGRETQYF. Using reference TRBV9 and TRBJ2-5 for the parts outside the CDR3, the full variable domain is DSGVTQTPKHLITATGQRVTLRCSPRSGDLSVYWYQQSLDQGLQFLIQYYNGEERAKGNILERFSAQQFPDLHSELNLSSLELGDSALYFCASSVEPGLAGRETQYFGPGTRLLVL.

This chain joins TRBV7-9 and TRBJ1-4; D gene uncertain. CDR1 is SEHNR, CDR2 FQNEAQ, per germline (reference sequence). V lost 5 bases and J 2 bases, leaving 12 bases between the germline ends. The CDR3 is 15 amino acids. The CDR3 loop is CASSRGDPTNEKLFF. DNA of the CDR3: TGTGCCAGCAGCCGAGGCGACCCTACTAATGAAAAACTGTTTTTT.

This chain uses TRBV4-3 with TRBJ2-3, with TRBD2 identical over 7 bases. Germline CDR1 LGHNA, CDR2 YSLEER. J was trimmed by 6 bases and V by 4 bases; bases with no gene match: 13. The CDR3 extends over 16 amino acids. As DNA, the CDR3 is TGCGCCAGCAGCCCATACCTTGGCGGGAGAGCGGATACGCAGTATTTT. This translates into CASSPYLGGRADTQYF.

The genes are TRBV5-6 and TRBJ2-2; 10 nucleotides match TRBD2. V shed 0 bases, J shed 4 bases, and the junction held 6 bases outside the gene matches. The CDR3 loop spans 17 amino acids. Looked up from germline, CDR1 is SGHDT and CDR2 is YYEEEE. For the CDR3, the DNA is TGTGCCAGCAGCTTGGTGGTAGCGGGAGGATCCACCGGGGAGCTGTTTTTT. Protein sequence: CASSLVVAGGSTGELFF.

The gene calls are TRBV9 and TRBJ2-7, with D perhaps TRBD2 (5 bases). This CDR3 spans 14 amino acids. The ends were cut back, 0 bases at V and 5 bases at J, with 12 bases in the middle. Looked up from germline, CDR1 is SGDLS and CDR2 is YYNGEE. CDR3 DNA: TGTGCCAGCAGCGTAGGGTCGGGGAGCCACGAGCAGTACTTC. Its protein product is CASSVGSGSHEQYF.

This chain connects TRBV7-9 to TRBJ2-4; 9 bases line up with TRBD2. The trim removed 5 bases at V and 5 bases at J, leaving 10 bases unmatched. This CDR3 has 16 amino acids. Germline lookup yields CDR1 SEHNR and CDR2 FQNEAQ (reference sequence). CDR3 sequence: CASSIIAGESQNIQYF. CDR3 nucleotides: TGTGCCAGCAGCATTATAGCGGGAGAGAGCCAAAACATTCAGTACTTC.

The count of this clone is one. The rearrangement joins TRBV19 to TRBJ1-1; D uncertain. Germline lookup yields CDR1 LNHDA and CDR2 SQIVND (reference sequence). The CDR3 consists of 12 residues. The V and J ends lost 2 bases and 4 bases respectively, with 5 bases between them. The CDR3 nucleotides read TGTGCCAGTAGTATATTGAGCACTGAAGCTTTCTTT. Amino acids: CASSILSTEAFF.

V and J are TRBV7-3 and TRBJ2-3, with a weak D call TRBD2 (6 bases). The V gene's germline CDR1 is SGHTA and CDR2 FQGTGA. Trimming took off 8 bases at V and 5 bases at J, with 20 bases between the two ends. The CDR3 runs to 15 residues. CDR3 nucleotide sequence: TGTGCCAGCTCTAAGGACCGCCTGGGGGGAGATACGCAGTATTTT. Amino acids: CASSKDRLGGDTQYF.

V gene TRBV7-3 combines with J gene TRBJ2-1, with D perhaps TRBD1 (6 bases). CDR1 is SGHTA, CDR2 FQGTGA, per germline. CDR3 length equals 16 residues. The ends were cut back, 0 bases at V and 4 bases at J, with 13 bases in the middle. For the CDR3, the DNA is TGTGCCAGCAGCTTAACAGGGGGTAACCGGTACAATGAGCAGTTCTTC. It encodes CASSLTGGNRYNEQFF.